Listed below are T cell receptor beta chains from one sample, sequenced in a study of T cells after yellow fever vaccination. TCRdb re-called the 5' RACE reads through MiXCR, storing one row per CDR3 protein. The data contain tens of thousands of distinct CDR3 sequences, roughly 7.4% of them singletons. The sequences come from CD8+ T cells sorted from PBMCs, collected on the day of the first yellow fever vaccination. These TCRs come from a man between 18 and 29 years old who received the YFV17D yellow fever vaccine. Both conserved end residues are part of each CDR3. The order of the fields is CDR3 DNA, CDR3 protein, J gene, D gene, V gene, clone size. D genes are given only for firm matches. A row's size may be missing; if present it is once, few, many or a size class.

DNA: TGTGCCAGCAGTAGAACCCCTTCAGGGGCCTACGAGCAGTACTTC
CDR3: CASSRTPSGAYEQYF
J: TRBJ2-7
D: NA
V: TRBV7-2
size: NA

DNA: TGTGCCAGCAGCGATAGCCCCGGGGACACTGAAGCTTTCTTT
CDR3: CASSDSPGDTEAFF
J: TRBJ1-1
D: NA
V: TRBV6-1
size: few

DNA: TGTGCCAGCAGTCCTACCGGGCCCTGGTTCCATAATTCACCCCTCCACTTT
CDR3: CASSPTGPWFHNSPLHF
J: TRBJ1-6
D: NA
V: TRBV27
size: many

DNA: TGCAGTGCTAGAGATTTCGTTGGGCCAGTCGATTTGGACATTCAGTACTTC
CDR3: CSARDFVGPVDLDIQYF
J: TRBJ2-4
D: NA
V: TRBV20-1
size: few

DNA: TGTGCCAGCAGCCAGCAGGGAAGGTTGAGAGAGACCCAGTACTTC
CDR3: CASSQQGRLRETQYF
J: TRBJ2-5
D: NA
V: TRBV14
size: many

DNA: TGTGCCAGCAGCTTAAGCGGATTGGGGGGGGGCACAGATACGCAGTATTTT
CDR3: CASSLSGLGGGTDTQYF
J: TRBJ2-3
D: TRBD2
V: TRBV7-3
size: many

DNA: TGTGCCAGCAGCTACGGGGGGCCCACAGATACGCAGTATTTT
CDR3: CASSYGGPTDTQYF
J: TRBJ2-3
D: NA
V: TRBV7-8
size: NA

DNA: TGTGCCAGCACTTTGCTGGGGGAGCAGTTCTTC
CDR3: CASTLLGEQFF
J: TRBJ2-1
D: NA
V: TRBV12-3/TRBV12-4
size: NA

DNA: TGTGCCAGCAGTATCAGGGTCGAGGGCGCTGAAGCTTTCTTT
CDR3: CASSIRVEGAEAFF
J: TRBJ1-1
D: NA
V: TRBV12-3/TRBV12-4
size: NA

DNA: TGTGCCAGCAGCCCCCGGGGGGGGGTCACAGATACGCAGTATTTT
CDR3: CASSPRGGVTDTQYF
J: TRBJ2-3
D: TRBD2
V: TRBV7-9
size: once

DNA: TGTGCCAGCAGCCTTCCACCGGGACAGGGGGTGACAGATACGCAGTATTTT
CDR3: CASSLPPGQGVTDTQYF
J: TRBJ2-3
D: TRBD1
V: TRBV11-2
size: few

DNA: TGTGCCACCAGTGAGGGCGGACCCCAGCATTTT
CDR3: CATSEGGPQHF
J: TRBJ1-5
D: NA
V: TRBV24-1
size: many

DNA: TGCAGTGCTAGAGTCTCTGGGGCCAACGTCCTGACTTTC
CDR3: CSARVSGANVLTF
J: TRBJ2-6
D: NA
V: TRBV20-1
size: many

DNA: TGTGCCAGCAGCTTAGGTGGGGGGCCCCAAGAGACCCAGTACTTC
CDR3: CASSLGGGPQETQYF
J: TRBJ2-5
D: NA
V: TRBV7-2
size: many

DNA: TGCGCCAGCAGCCCCAGCGGGGGCTACGAGCAGTACTTC
CDR3: CASSPSGGYEQYF
J: TRBJ2-7
D: TRBD2
V: TRBV5-1
size: NA

DNA: TGTGCCAGCAGCCCGGGACGGCTGGCATTAGAAGCTTTCTTT
CDR3: CASSPGRLALEAFF
J: TRBJ1-1
D: NA
V: TRBV7-2
size: many